Each of the 6 T cell receptor beta chains below was sequenced from the same sample in a study of shared clonotypes between healthy human individuals. Clones were sequenced by immunoSEQ multiplex PCR, and TCRdb holds only the in-frame ones, with some missing. The sample holds 550,000 to 750,000 clones; around 90% are singletons and the top ten take approximately 24%. Naive CD8 cells comprised CD45RO-negative, CCR7-positively selected cells, excluding terminally differentiated effector memory CD45RA+ cells. The material sequenced was naive CD8+ T cells sorted from blood. These receptors were obtained from a man aged 30 to 45 in good health.

The J gene is TRBJ1-5, the V gene TRBV28; 8 nucleotides match TRBD1. Unmatched junction bases numbered 17, after V lost 10 bases and J lost 0 bases. The CDR3 covers 18 residues. Per germline, CDR1 MDHEN and CDR2 SYDVKM. The CDR3 DNA sequence: TGTGCCACCGACCCCTCGGGCAGGGGGCCTTATAGCAATCAGCCCCAGCATTTT. Protein product: CATDPSGRGPYSNQPQHF.

The genes are TRBV7-9 and TRBJ2-1; D may match TRBD1 or TRBD2 (5 bases each). Trimming cost V 5 bases and J 11 bases, with 13 bases left between them. The CDR3 contains 12 residues. Germline loops: CDR1 SEHNR, CDR2 FQNEAQ (reference sequence). CDR3 loop: CASSLIQGQQFF. The DNA for the CDR3 is TGTGCCAGCAGCCTTATCCAGGGACAGCAGTTCTTC.

This chain links TRBV6-5 with TRBJ2-3, with 11 bases matching TRBD2. Germline V gene lookup returns CDR1 MNHEY and CDR2 SVGAGI. The CDR3 has 14 amino acids. V gave up 6 bases and J gave up 4 bases; unmatched junction bases: 3. The CDR3 DNA follows: TGTGCCAGCAGACTAGCGGGAGTCGCAGATACGCAGTATTTT. Protein product: CASRLAGVADTQYF.

The gene calls are TRBV29-1 and TRBJ2-1; TRBD2 is a possible D gene (5 bases). CDR1 SQVTM and CDR2 ANQGSEA come from the germline V gene. V was pared by 6 bases and J by 6 bases, with 12 bases between. The CDR3 totals 12 residues. The CDR3 region has the DNA TGCAGCGTACCCCTTCGGGGCAATGAGCAGTTCTTC. Protein product: CSVPLRGNEQFF.

This clone was observed a single time. The V gene is TRBV7-9, the J gene TRBJ1-3; 8 bases are shared with TRBD1. This CDR3 region has 16 residues. Germline lookup yields CDR1 SEHNR and CDR2 FQNEAQ (reference sequence). The V segment lost 5 bases and the J segment 0 bases; nucleotides outside the gene matches: 6. The CDR3 coding sequence is TGTGCCAGCAGCGCGACTACAGGGGGCTCTGGAAACACCATATATTTT. This encodes CASSATTGGSGNTIYF.

The chain uses TRBV7-8 and TRBJ1-4; the D is unclear. CDR3 length: 17 amino acids. Trimming took 0 bases from V and 0 from J, leaving 11 bases between them. Germline assignment: CDR1 SGHVS and CDR2 FQNEAQ. The CDR3, as DNA: TGTGCCAGCAGCTTAGCAGCAGTAATGGCAACTAATGAAAAACTGTTTTTT. Its translation: CASSLAAVMATNEKLFF.